This TCR beta chain appears in the sequencing data of a study of cytomegalovirus exposure and HLA in healthy donors. Trimming cost V 6 bases and J 4 bases, with 19 bases left between them. The CDR3 totals 16 residues. CDR1 is MNHNY, CDR2 SVGAGI, per germline (reference sequence). Concerning this clone itself: The sample holds other DNA sequences that translate to the same CDR3.

The PCR used 60 Vbeta and 13 Jbeta primers. Study processing details: Roughly 11 million of the 80 million or so unique TCR beta chains counted in a later analysis were shared. TCRdb's table, derived via immunoSEQ multiplex PCR, lists solely in-frame clones and lacks some. That table furnishes V, J and clone size, whereas the DNA furnished D and trimming. The repertoire has some 210,000 clones, about four fifths of them found once; the top ten carry 10% to 13%. V usage is TRBV6-6 and J usage is TRBJ1-3, with TRBD1 as a possible D gene (5 bases). This receptor was taken from a woman aged 45 to 65 in good health and CMV-seropositive. Sequencing input: PBMCs. CDR3 loop: CASSYGDSLKGNTIYF. CDR3 coding DNA: TGTGCCAGCAGCTACGGGGACTCTCTAAAGGGAAACACCATATATTTT.